This T cell receptor beta chain comes out of a study of blood T cells in healthy people across ages. A second PCR of roughly 7 to 11 cycles used a sample-barcoded 5' primer and a J-beta primer mix. TCRdb processed the 5' RACE reads anew with MiXCR; each CDR3 protein has one entry. The sample holds more than 900,000 distinct CDR3 sequences, about 25% seen once. The same sample was also studied in work on T cells of mothers and their children. That report adds: Related mother-child pairs shared slightly more overlap than unrelated pairs, but the difference was non-significant.

Sequenced: blood. This clonotype originated in a girl aged 2 to 9 in good health.

DNA for the CDR3: TGTGCCACCAGAGGGGGATTCGGTCCCTTCTATGGCTACACCTTC. Protein sequence: CATRGGFGPFYGYTF. The chain couples TRBV24-1 to TRBJ1-2; tentatively, D is TRBD1 (6 bases). CDR3 length: 15 amino acids. Germline loops: CDR1 KGHDR, CDR2 SFDVKD. Trimming cost V 7 bases and J 4 bases, with 18 bases left between them.